The present entry profiles one T cell receptor (beta chain) with its context. No antigen is known for it. The assay was immunoSEQ multiplex PCR, and TCRdb's table has in-frame clones only and misses some. The sample carries approximately 100,000 clones, over 75% recorded once. Germline V gene lookup returns CDR1 LGHDT and CDR2 YNNKEL (reference sequence). Trimming took off 2 bases at V and 0 bases at J, with 20 bases between the two ends. The length of the CDR3 is 20 residues. The entry originates in a study of T cell responses to AZD1222 COVID-19 vaccine. Study conclusions and caveats: Unmutated regions of variants are reportedly targeted by nearly half of spike-specific TCRs.

The receptor's source is an adult who received the AZD1222 COVID-19 vaccine. This chain connects TRBV3-1 (or the pseudogene TRBV3-2) to TRBJ2-6; no reliable D call. The material was peripheral blood, obtained 28 days after the second AZD1222 dose. The CDR3 nucleotides read TGTGCCAGCAGCCAACTATTTTCGCATAGGCAAACCTCTGGGGCCAACGTCCTGACTTTC. Translating it yields CASSQLFSHRQTSGANVLTF.